The source of this TCR beta chain is a study of cytomegalovirus exposure and HLA in healthy donors. Study-level background: It was reported in a later analysis that the same platform had been used for the 120 validation repertoires as for the 666 first-cohort repertoires. Regarding the study as a whole: The authors confirmed in vitro that a few CMV-associated chains were specific for CMV antigens. Most TCRs appeared rarely, but some public TCRs recurred in many donors.

A note on this clone: What it binds is not known.

There are 16 residues in the CDR3. Germline values: CDR1 SGDLS, CDR2 YYNGEE. J lost 4 bases, V lost 4 bases, and 11 bases had no gene match. Repertoires were generated with immunoSEQ multiplex PCR, while TCRdb's copy carries only in-frame clones and drops some. The sample lists 150,000 to 200,000 clones, around nine tenths seen once, with 2.7% in the top ten. This TCR derives from a young man in good health and CMV-seropositive. The chain employs TRBV9 and TRBJ2-1; 7 bases are shared with TRBD2. Material for sequencing was PBMCs. CDR3 sequence: CASSPGGAGPYNEQFF. The CDR3 DNA reads TGTGCCAGCAGCCCCGGGGGAGCGGGGCCGTACAATGAGCAGTTCTTC. The full variable domain, rest sourced from reference TRBV9 and TRBJ2-1, is DSGVTQTPKHLITATGQRVTLRCSPRSGDLSVYWYQQSLDQGLQFLIQYYNGEERAKGNILERFSAQQFPDLHSELNLSSLELGDSALYFCASSPGGAGPYNEQFFGPGTRLTVL.